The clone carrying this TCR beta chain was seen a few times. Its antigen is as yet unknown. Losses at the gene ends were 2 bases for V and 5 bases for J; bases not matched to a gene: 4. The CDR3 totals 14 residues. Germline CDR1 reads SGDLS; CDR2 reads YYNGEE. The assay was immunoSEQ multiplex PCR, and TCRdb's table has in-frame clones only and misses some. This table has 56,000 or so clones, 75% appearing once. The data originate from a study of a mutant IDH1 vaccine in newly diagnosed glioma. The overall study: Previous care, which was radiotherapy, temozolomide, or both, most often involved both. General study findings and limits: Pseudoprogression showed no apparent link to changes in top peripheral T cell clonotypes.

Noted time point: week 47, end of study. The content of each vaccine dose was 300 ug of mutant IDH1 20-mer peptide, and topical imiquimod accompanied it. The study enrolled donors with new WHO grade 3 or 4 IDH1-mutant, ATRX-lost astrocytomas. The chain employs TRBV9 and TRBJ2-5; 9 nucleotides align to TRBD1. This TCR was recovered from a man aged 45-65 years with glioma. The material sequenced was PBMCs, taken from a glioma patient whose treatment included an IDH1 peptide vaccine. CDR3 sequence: CASSVDRGGETQYF. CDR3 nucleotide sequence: TGTGCCAGCAGCGTCGACAGGGGGGGCGAGACCCAGTACTTC.